This T cell receptor beta chain was obtained from a study of T cell changes during pregnancy in multiple sclerosis. V lost 4 bases and J lost 8, with 15 bases in between. Germline V gene lookup returns CDR1 SGHKS and CDR2 YYEKEE (reference sequence). The length of the CDR3 is 13 residues. This table comes from immunoSEQ multiplex PCR, and its TCRdb copy is limited to in-frame clones, with some not included. The sample has 65,000 to 85,000 clones; roughly 91% are singletons. V gene TRBV5-5 combines with J gene TRBJ1-2; D gene uncertain. The TCR was taken from a female donor with multiple sclerosis, enrolled in a pregnancy study. This specimen consisted of CD4+ T cells from peripheral blood mononuclear cells, obtained after pregnancy. CDR3 DNA sequence: TGTGCCAGCAGCCAGGACGGGGAGCGGGGCTACACCTTC. Translated, it gives CASSQDGERGYTF.